This T cell receptor (beta chain) comes out of a study of blood T cell repertoires in COVID-19. Symptom resolution, clearance, or two negative PCRs marked the recovered donors of Cohort 3. Sequencing used immunoSEQ multiplex PCR; TCRdb keeps in-frame clones, though not all of them. The sample records approximately 220,000 clones, roughly 84% being singletons. Material for sequencing was PBMCs or T cells enriched from blood (not recorded which). The clonotype was recovered from a middle-aged woman who had recovered from COVID-19.

CDR3 protein: CASGAQALNTEAFF. The CDR3 DNA sequence: TGTGCCAGCGGCGCCCAGGCTTTGAACACTGAAGCTTTCTTT. The chain carries TRBV28 and TRBJ1-1; D not certain. This CDR3 contains 14 residues. Trimming took 8 bases from V and 0 from J, leaving 13 bases between them. Germline V gene data show CDR1 as MDHEN and CDR2 as SYDVKM.